Below are 3 T cell receptor beta chains sequenced from a single sample in a study of OX40 agonist ivuxolimab in advanced cancers. Assay used: immunoSEQ multiplex PCR; TCRdb lists only in-frame clones, some missing. The table includes about 48,000 clones, 75% to 85% detected once. The sample in question was CD4+ or CD8+ T cells sorted from blood, obtained in a trial of the OX40 agonist ivuxolimab. The receptors shown here come from an adult with an advanced solid tumor such as melanoma, head and neck, liver or kidney cancer.

The genes are TRBV7-2 and TRBJ1-3; D may be TRBD1 (6 bases). The CDR3 covers 16 residues. Trimming cost V 5 bases and J 0 bases, with 14 bases left between them. The V gene's germline CDR1 is SGHTA and CDR2 FQGNSA. The CDR3 region has the DNA TGTGCCAGCAGCCTCGCAGGGGTCCGCTCTGGAAACACCATATATTTT. Its translation is CASSLAGVRSGNTIYF.

This chain connects TRBV5-1 to TRBJ2-5; the D gene is possibly TRBD1 (5 bases). The CDR3 has 14 residues. The V end lost 0 bases, the J end lost 4 bases, and 10 bases lay between the germline ends. Germline lookup yields CDR1 SGHRS and CDR2 YFSETQ. CDR3 bases: TGCGCCAGCAGCTTGGTACAGGCCCTAGAGACCCAGTACTTC. Translation gives CASSLVQALETQYF.

This chain connects TRBV4-3 to TRBJ2-3; D unresolved. CDR3 length equals 14 residues. CDR1 and CDR2 from the germline V gene are LGHNA and YSLEER. V lost 1 base, J lost 2 bases, and 7 bases lay in between. The CDR3 loop is CASSQGLHTDTQYF. The CDR3 region has the DNA TGCGCCAGCAGCCAAGGTCTGCACACAGATACGCAGTATTTT.